Listed below are T cell receptor beta chains from one sample, sequenced in a study of blood T cell repertoires in COVID-19. The data were produced by immunoSEQ multiplex PCR, yet TCRdb's version contains in-frame clones alone and is incomplete. The sample consists of about 84,000 clones, over 80% of them appearing once. Sequencing was done on a sample of peripheral blood. The receptors originated from a woman older than 75 with acute or convalescent COVID-19. CDR3s include the opening cysteine and the closing phenylalanine or tryptophan. The order of the fields is D gene, J gene, clone size, V gene, CDR3 protein, CDR3 DNA. The D gene is left open where the match is weak. Not every row has a clone size; where given, it reads once, few, many or a size class.

d_gene: .; j_gene: TRBJ1-2; abundance: .; v_gene: TRBV5-4; CDR3aa: CASSLARTDYGYTF; CDR3nt: TGTGCCAGCAGCTTGGCCCGGACAGATTATGGCTACACCTTC
d_gene: TRBD1; j_gene: TRBJ1-1; abundance: .; v_gene: TRBV18; CDR3aa: CASSLDRDGEAFF; CDR3nt: TGTGCCAGCTCACTGGACAGGGACGGGGAAGCTTTCTTT
d_gene: .; j_gene: TRBJ1-1; abundance: .; v_gene: TRBV5-4; CDR3aa: CASSLEQGGNTEAFF; CDR3nt: TGTGCCAGCAGCTTGGAACAGGGTGGGAACACTGAAGCTTTCTTT
d_gene: TRBD2; j_gene: TRBJ2-1; abundance: .; v_gene: TRBV19; CDR3aa: CASPGLARFSSYNEQFF; CDR3nt: TGTGCCAGTCCGGGACTAGCGCGGTTTAGCTCCTACAATGAGCAGTTCTTC
d_gene: TRBD1; j_gene: TRBJ2-5; abundance: .; v_gene: TRBV5-1; CDR3aa: CASRTNPGTAKETQYF; CDR3nt: TGCGCCAGCAGGACCAACCCCGGGACAGCGAAAGAGACCCAGTACTTC
d_gene: .; j_gene: TRBJ1-3; abundance: .; v_gene: TRBV24-1; CDR3aa: CATSQGPGNTIYF; CDR3nt: TGTGCCACCAGTCAGGGGCCTGGAAACACCATATATTTT
d_gene: TRBD2; j_gene: TRBJ2-1; abundance: .; v_gene: TRBV4-3; CDR3aa: CASSQERGAGGSYNEQFF; CDR3nt: TGCGCCAGCAGCCAAGAACGGGGGGCGGGAGGTTCCTACAATGAGCAGTTCTTC
d_gene: TRBD1; j_gene: TRBJ2-2; abundance: .; v_gene: TRBV5-1; CDR3aa: CASSPGQDTGELFF; CDR3nt: TGCGCCAGCAGCCCGGGACAGGACACCGGGGAGCTGTTTTTT
d_gene: TRBD1; j_gene: TRBJ2-1; abundance: .; v_gene: TRBV19; CDR3aa: CASSLVGQGLDEQFF; CDR3nt: TGTGCCAGTAGTTTGGTGGGACAGGGCTTGGATGAGCAGTTCTTC
d_gene: TRBD1; j_gene: TRBJ2-7; abundance: .; v_gene: TRBV7-7; CDR3aa: CASSLEMDRGKEAYEQYF; CDR3nt: TGTGCTAGCAGCTTAGAGATGGACAGGGGTAAGGAAGCCTACGAGCAGTACTTC
d_gene: .; j_gene: TRBJ2-3; abundance: .; v_gene: TRBV7-9; CDR3aa: CASSPRGRTDTDTQYF; CDR3nt: TGTGCCAGCAGCCCCCGGGGGAGGACCGACACAGATACGCAGTATTTT
d_gene: TRBD1; j_gene: TRBJ2-7; abundance: .; v_gene: TRBV5-4; CDR3aa: CASSSKTTGDEQYF; CDR3nt: TGTGCCAGCAGCTCGAAAACGACAGGGGACGAGCAGTACTTC
d_gene: TRBD1; j_gene: TRBJ2-7; abundance: .; v_gene: TRBV18; CDR3aa: CASSRDRGVDEQYF; CDR3nt: TGTGCCAGCTCACGCGACAGGGGAGTTGACGAGCAGTACTTC
d_gene: .; j_gene: TRBJ2-5; abundance: .; v_gene: TRBV27; CDR3aa: CASSPKQRETQYF; CDR3nt: TGTGCCAGCAGTCCTAAACAGAGAGAGACCCAGTACTTC
d_gene: TRBD2; j_gene: TRBJ2-5; abundance: .; v_gene: TRBV5-5; CDR3aa: CASRTAGGGETQYF; CDR3nt: TGTGCCAGCCGCACGGCGGGAGGAGGGGAGACCCAGTACTTC
d_gene: TRBD2; j_gene: TRBJ2-1; abundance: once; v_gene: TRBV10-3; CDR3aa: CAIRLAGGFDNEQFF; CDR3nt: TGTGCCATCCGACTAGCGGGAGGGTTTGACAATGAGCAGTTCTTC
d_gene: TRBD2; j_gene: TRBJ2-5; abundance: .; v_gene: TRBV28; CDR3aa: CASSLRRELAGQETQYF; CDR3nt: TGTGCCAGCAGTTTGCGTAGGGAACTAGCGGGACAAGAGACCCAGTACTTC
d_gene: TRBD2; j_gene: TRBJ2-5; abundance: .; v_gene: TRBV3-1/TRBV3-2; CDR3aa: CASSQDRPGGIAGVQETQYF; CDR3nt: TGTGCCAGCAGCCAAGATCGGCCAGGGGGAATAGCGGGAGTTCAAGAGACCCAGTACTTC
d_gene: TRBD1; j_gene: TRBJ2-7; abundance: .; v_gene: TRBV18; CDR3aa: CASSLRDRTYEQYF; CDR3nt: TGTGCCAGCTCACTCCGGGACAGAACCTACGAGCAGTACTTC
d_gene: .; j_gene: TRBJ1-3; abundance: .; v_gene: TRBV28; CDR3aa: CASSSLGSSGNTIYF; CDR3nt: TGTGCCAGCAGTTCCCTCGGGAGCTCTGGAAACACCATATATTTT
d_gene: TRBD2; j_gene: TRBJ2-5; abundance: .; v_gene: TRBV5-1; CDR3aa: CASWTSGEETQYF; CDR3nt: TGCGCCAGCTGGACTAGCGGGGAAGAGACCCAGTACTTC
d_gene: TRBD1; j_gene: TRBJ2-2; abundance: few; v_gene: TRBV9; CDR3aa: CASSVNTGGANTGELFF; CDR3nt: TGTGCCAGCAGCGTAAATACAGGGGGCGCAAACACCGGGGAGCTGTTTTTT
d_gene: TRBD1; j_gene: TRBJ2-7; abundance: .; v_gene: TRBV7-2; CDR3aa: CASSLDGTGAGEQYF; CDR3nt: TGTGCCAGCAGCTTAGATGGGACAGGGGCTGGCGAGCAGTACTTC
d_gene: TRBD1; j_gene: TRBJ1-4; abundance: .; v_gene: TRBV5-1; CDR3aa: CASSLVGTGFNEKLFF; CDR3nt: TGCGCCAGCAGCTTGGTCGGGACAGGTTTTAATGAAAAACTGTTTTTT
d_gene: TRBD2; j_gene: TRBJ2-2; abundance: .; v_gene: TRBV7-9; CDR3aa: CASSSGLAYPGELFF; CDR3nt: TGTGCCAGCAGCTCGGGACTAGCCTACCCCGGGGAGCTGTTTTTT
d_gene: TRBD2; j_gene: TRBJ2-5; abundance: .; v_gene: TRBV5-8; CDR3aa: CARSAGTSGQETQYF; CDR3nt: TGTGCCAGGAGCGCAGGGACTAGCGGCCAAGAGACCCAGTACTTC
d_gene: TRBD1; j_gene: TRBJ1-1; abundance: .; v_gene: TRBV29-1; CDR3aa: CSVEAIVGTVRNTEAFF; CDR3nt: TGCAGCGTTGAAGCCATAGTCGGGACAGTCAGGAACACTGAAGCTTTCTTT
d_gene: TRBD2; j_gene: TRBJ2-7; abundance: .; v_gene: TRBV7-9; CDR3aa: CASSSPGLELYEQYF; CDR3nt: TGTGCCAGCAGCTCCCCGGGACTAGAACTATACGAGCAGTACTTC
d_gene: .; j_gene: TRBJ2-7; abundance: .; v_gene: TRBV18; CDR3aa: CASSPPTEWAYEQYF; CDR3nt: TGTGCCAGCTCACCACCGACAGAGTGGGCTTACGAGCAGTACTTC
d_gene: TRBD2; j_gene: TRBJ2-1; abundance: .; v_gene: TRBV7-9; CDR3aa: CASSPPGLANNEQFF; CDR3nt: TGTGCCAGCAGCCCTCCGGGACTAGCGAACAATGAGCAGTTCTTC
d_gene: .; j_gene: TRBJ2-7; abundance: .; v_gene: TRBV3-1/TRBV3-2; CDR3aa: CASSPAGTNYEQYF; CDR3nt: TGTGCCAGCAGCCCTGCCGGGACAAACTACGAGCAGTACTTC
d_gene: TRBD1; j_gene: TRBJ1-1; abundance: once; v_gene: TRBV7-9; CDR3aa: CASSLSGTANTEAFF; CDR3nt: TGTGCCAGCAGCCTATCCGGGACAGCTAACACTGAAGCTTTCTTT
d_gene: TRBD1; j_gene: TRBJ2-7; abundance: .; v_gene: TRBV10-2; CDR3aa: CATGGTGSSEQYF; CDR3nt: TGCGCCACCGGGGGGACAGGGTCGTCCGAGCAGTACTTC
d_gene: .; j_gene: TRBJ1-1; abundance: .; v_gene: TRBV3-1/TRBV3-2; CDR3aa: CASSKEGSVLGAFF; CDR3nt: TGTGCCAGCAGCAAGGAGGGCTCCGTGTTAGGAGCTTTCTTT
d_gene: TRBD2; j_gene: TRBJ2-2; abundance: .; v_gene: TRBV5-4; CDR3aa: CASSSQLAGNTGELFF; CDR3nt: TGTGCCAGCAGCTCCCAGCTAGCGGGAAATACCGGGGAGCTGTTTTTT
d_gene: .; j_gene: TRBJ1-1; abundance: .; v_gene: TRBV27; CDR3aa: CASSSTGTRVNTEAFF; CDR3nt: TGTGCCAGCAGCTCAACAGGGACGAGGGTGAACACTGAAGCTTTCTTT
d_gene: TRBD1; j_gene: TRBJ1-1; abundance: .; v_gene: TRBV4-1; CDR3aa: CASSVGQGSLATEAFF; CDR3nt: TGCGCCAGCAGCGTCGGACAGGGATCCTTGGCCACTGAAGCTTTCTTT
d_gene: .; j_gene: TRBJ2-3; abundance: .; v_gene: TRBV5-1; CDR3aa: CASSRVVGADTQYF; CDR3nt: TGCGCCAGCAGCCGGGTCGTTGGGGCGGATACGCAGTATTTT
d_gene: TRBD2; j_gene: TRBJ2-2; abundance: .; v_gene: TRBV7-2; CDR3aa: CASSPFAGGGTGELFF; CDR3nt: TGTGCCAGCAGCCCCTTCGCGGGAGGTGGAACCGGGGAGCTGTTTTTT
d_gene: TRBD2; j_gene: TRBJ2-3; abundance: .; v_gene: TRBV6-1; CDR3aa: CASSEAMNVGGRSGYTQYF; CDR3nt: TGTGCCAGCAGTGAAGCGATGAATGTTGGCGGGAGGTCCGGGTATACGCAGTATTTT
d_gene: TRBD1; j_gene: TRBJ2-1; abundance: .; v_gene: TRBV10-3; CDR3aa: CAISGTGLSSYNEQFF; CDR3nt: TGTGCCATCAGTGGGACAGGGCTAAGTTCCTACAATGAGCAGTTCTTC
d_gene: .; j_gene: TRBJ2-2; abundance: few; v_gene: TRBV5-6; CDR3aa: CASSFLGGENTGELFF; CDR3nt: TGTGCCAGCAGCTTCTTAGGGGGGGAAAACACCGGGGAGCTGTTTTTT
d_gene: .; j_gene: TRBJ1-3; abundance: once; v_gene: TRBV10-3; CDR3aa: CATAAAGSSGNTIYF; CDR3nt: TGTGCCACTGCGGCGGCCGGGAGCTCTGGAAACACCATATATTTT
d_gene: .; j_gene: TRBJ2-1; abundance: .; v_gene: TRBV6-4; CDR3aa: CASSEGGGRYNEQFF; CDR3nt: TGTGCCAGCAGTGAAGGCGGGGGCCGGTACAATGAGCAGTTCTTC
d_gene: TRBD1; j_gene: TRBJ1-2; abundance: .; v_gene: TRBV19; CDR3aa: CASSTHGTGRYGYTF; CDR3nt: TGTGCCAGTAGTACACACGGGACAGGGCGCTATGGCTACACCTTC
d_gene: TRBD1; j_gene: TRBJ2-7; abundance: .; v_gene: TRBV28; CDR3aa: CVITGTGFSEQYF; CDR3nt: TGTGTAATTACCGGGACAGGTTTTAGTGAGCAGTACTTC
d_gene: TRBD2; j_gene: TRBJ2-3; abundance: once; v_gene: TRBV5-1; CDR3aa: CASSLRAGGPYDTQYF; CDR3nt: TGCGCCAGCAGCTTGAGAGCGGGAGGGCCATATGATACGCAGTATTTT
d_gene: TRBD2; j_gene: TRBJ2-7; abundance: .; v_gene: TRBV6-7; CDR3aa: CASTPSGGPNYEQYF; CDR3nt: TGTGCCAGCACCCCCAGCGGGGGTCCCAACTACGAGCAGTACTTC
d_gene: .; j_gene: TRBJ1-6; abundance: .; v_gene: TRBV27; CDR3aa: CASGRGGNSPLHF; CDR3nt: TGTGCCAGCGGTAGAGGAGGAAATTCACCCCTCCACTTT
d_gene: TRBD2; j_gene: TRBJ2-7; abundance: .; v_gene: TRBV6-4; CDR3aa: CASRSLTSGSSYEQYF; CDR3nt: TGTGCCAGCAGGTCCCTCACTAGCGGGAGCTCCTACGAGCAGTACTTC
d_gene: .; j_gene: TRBJ1-5; abundance: .; v_gene: TRBV19; CDR3aa: CASSPIQGSNQPQHF; CDR3nt: TGTGCCAGTAGTCCAATACAGGGATCCAATCAGCCCCAGCATTTT
d_gene: .; j_gene: TRBJ2-7; abundance: .; v_gene: TRBV21-1; CDR3aa: CASSKVRRTTRGSGNEPYEQYF; CDR3nt: TGTGCCAGCAGCAAAGTGAGGCGTACAACCCGCGGCAGCGGCAACGAACCCTACGAGCAGTACTTC
d_gene: TRBD2; j_gene: TRBJ2-1; abundance: .; v_gene: TRBV2; CDR3aa: CASNIRTSEDEQFF; CDR3nt: TGTGCCAGCAATATACGGACTAGTGAGGATGAGCAGTTCTTC